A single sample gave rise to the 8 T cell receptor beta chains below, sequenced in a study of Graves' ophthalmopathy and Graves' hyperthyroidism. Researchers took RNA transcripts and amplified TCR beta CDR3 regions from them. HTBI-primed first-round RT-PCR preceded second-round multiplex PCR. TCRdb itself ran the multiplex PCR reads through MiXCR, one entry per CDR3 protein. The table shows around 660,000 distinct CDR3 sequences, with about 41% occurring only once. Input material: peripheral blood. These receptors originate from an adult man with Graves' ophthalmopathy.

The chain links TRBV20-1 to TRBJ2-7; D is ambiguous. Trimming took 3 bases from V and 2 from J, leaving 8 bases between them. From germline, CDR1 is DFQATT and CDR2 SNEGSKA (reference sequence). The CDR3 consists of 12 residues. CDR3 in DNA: TGCAGTGCTAGGTGGTACACCTACGAGCAGTACTTC. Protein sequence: CSARWYTYEQYF.

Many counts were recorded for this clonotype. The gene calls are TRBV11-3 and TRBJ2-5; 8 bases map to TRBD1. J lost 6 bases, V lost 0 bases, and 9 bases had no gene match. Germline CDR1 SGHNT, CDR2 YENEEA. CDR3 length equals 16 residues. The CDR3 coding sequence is TGTGCCAGCAGCTTAGAAGACAGGGGCCTAGCTCAGACCCAGTACTTC. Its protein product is CASSLEDRGLAQTQYF.

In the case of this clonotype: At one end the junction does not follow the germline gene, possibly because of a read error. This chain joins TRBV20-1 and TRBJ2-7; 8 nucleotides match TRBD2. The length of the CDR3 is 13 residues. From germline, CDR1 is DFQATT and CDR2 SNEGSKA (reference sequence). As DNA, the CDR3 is TGCAGTGCTAGTTCTAGCGGGTCCTACGTGCAGTACTTC. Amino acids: CSASSSGSYVQYF.

The CDR3 is CASSLGSIGSEQYF. CDR3 sequence (DNA): TGTGCCAGCAGTCTCGGCTCCATTGGCAGCGAGCAGTACTTC. V is TRBV12-3 or TRBV12-4 and J is TRBJ2-7; D is unclear. The length of the CDR3 is 14 residues. V lost 5 bases, J lost 6 bases, and 17 bases lay in between.

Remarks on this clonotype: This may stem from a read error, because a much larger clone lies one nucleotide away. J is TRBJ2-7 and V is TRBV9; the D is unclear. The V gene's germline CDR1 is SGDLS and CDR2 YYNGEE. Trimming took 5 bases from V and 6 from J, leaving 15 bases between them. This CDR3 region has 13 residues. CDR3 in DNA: TGTGCCAGCAGTTCTCGACCAGCATCCGAGCAGTACTTC. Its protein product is CASSSRPASEQYF.

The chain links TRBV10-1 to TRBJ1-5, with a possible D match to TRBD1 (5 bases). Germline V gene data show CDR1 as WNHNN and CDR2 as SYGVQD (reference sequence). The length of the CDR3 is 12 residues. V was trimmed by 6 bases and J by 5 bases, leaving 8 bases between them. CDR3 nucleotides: TGCGCCAGCAGACAGACAGATCAGCCCCAGCATTTT. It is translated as CASRQTDQPQHF.

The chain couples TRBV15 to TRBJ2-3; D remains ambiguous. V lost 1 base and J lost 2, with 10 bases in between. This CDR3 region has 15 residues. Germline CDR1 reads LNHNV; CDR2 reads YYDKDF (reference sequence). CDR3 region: CATSRGQQNTDTQYF. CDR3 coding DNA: TGTGCCACCAGCAGAGGCCAACAGAACACAGATACGCAGTATTTT.

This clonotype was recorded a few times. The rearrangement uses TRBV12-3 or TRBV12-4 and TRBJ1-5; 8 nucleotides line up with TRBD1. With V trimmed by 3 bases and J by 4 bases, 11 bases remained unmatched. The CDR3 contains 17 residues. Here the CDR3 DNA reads TGTGCCAGCAGTTTGGCCGGGACAGGCTGGTTAAATCAGCCCCAGCATTTT. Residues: CASSLAGTGWLNQPQHF.